One and the same sample provided the 30 T cell receptor beta chains below, sequenced in a study of CD4 T cells in relation to SARS-CoV-2 and coronaviruses. Unexposed donor CD4+ T cells date from about 2011-2018, before the COVID-19 pandemic. Sequencing was performed with immunoSEQ multiplex PCR; in TCRdb, only in-frame clones are kept and a portion is missing. Counted here are about 64,000 clones, about 95% occurring once; the ten biggest clones make up 0.12% to 0.15%. The sample was naive CD4+ T cells from PBMCs. This sample's subset: naive CD4+ T cells isolated by negative enrichment. Receptors originate from a human donor in good health.

CDR3 bases: TGTGCCAGCAGCTTTAGGACAGGGTCCTACAATGAGCAGTTCTTC. Translating gives CASSFRTGSYNEQFF. The chain has TRBV5-6 and TRBJ2-1, with 8 bases aligning to TRBD1. The CDR3 extends over 15 amino acids. CDR1 SGHDT and CDR2 YYEEEE come from the germline V gene. J lost 1 base, V lost 2 bases, and 2 bases had no gene match.

The chain joins TRBV27 to TRBJ1-4; D possibly corresponds to TRBD1 (5 bases). CDR3 length: 17 residues. The germline V gene encodes CDR1 MNHEY and CDR2 SMNVEV (reference sequence). Trimming cost V 4 bases and J 1 base, with 16 bases left between them. CDR3 sequence: CASSSPLRDGTNEKLFF. CDR3 DNA sequence: TGTGCCAGCAGTTCCCCCCTCCGGGACGGAACTAATGAAAAACTGTTTTTT.

The chain employs TRBV24-1 and TRBJ2-7; D not resolved. Germline CDR1 KGHDR, CDR2 SFDVKD. The CDR3 is made up of 14 amino acids. V was trimmed by 3 bases and J by 0 bases, leaving 8 bases between them. Written as DNA, the CDR3 is TGTGCCACCAGTGATACGGACGGCTCCTACGAGCAGTACTTC. This encodes CATSDTDGSYEQYF.

The V call is TRBV28, the J call TRBJ2-7, with 11 bases identical to TRBD1. Germline V CDR1 and CDR2: MDHEN, SYDVKM. V dropped 5 bases and J dropped 3; count of bases not matched to a gene: 6. The CDR3 contains 15 residues. CDR3 DNA: TGTGCCAGCAGTCCGTCCGGGACAGGGGGCTACGAGCAGTACTTC. Its translation: CASSPSGTGGYEQYF.

The gene calls are TRBV28 and TRBJ1-4, with TRBD1 matching 12 bases. This CDR3 comprises 16 residues. Germline CDR1 reads MDHEN; CDR2 reads SYDVKM. V shed 6 bases, J shed 3 bases, and the junction held 5 bases outside the gene matches. The CDR3 DNA follows: TGTGCCAGCAGCACCGGGACAGGGGGCTCTAATGAAAAACTGTTTTTT. This codes for CASSTGTGGSNEKLFF.

The chain recombines TRBV24-1 with TRBJ2-3; TRBD2 might be the D (7 bases). The V and J ends lost 4 bases and 4 bases respectively, with 11 bases between them. The CDR3 sequence is 14 residues long. Germline V lookup: CDR1 KGHDR, CDR2 SFDVKD. The CDR3 sequence is CATSDAGGPDTQYF. CDR3 in DNA: TGTGCCACCAGTGACGCCGGGGGGCCAGATACGCAGTATTTT.

V gene TRBV19 combines with J gene TRBJ2-7; 8 positions agree with TRBD2. The CDR3 has 15 residues. V shed 5 bases and J 0 bases; nucleotides not matched to a gene: 6. Germline V CDR1 and CDR2: LNHDA, SQIVND (reference sequence). The CDR3 loop is CASSLKAGVSYEQYF. CDR3 coding DNA: TGTGCCAGTAGTCTTAAAGCGGGAGTCTCCTACGAGCAGTACTTC.

In its sample, this clone was seen a few times. The chain combines TRBV7-9 with TRBJ2-1; D might be TRBD2 (6 bases). Germline V lookup: CDR1 SEHNR, CDR2 FQNEAQ (reference sequence). The CDR3 has 15 amino acids. V shed 2 bases and J shed 3 bases, with 11 bases lying between them. CDR3: CASSLFAGFYNEQFF. The DNA of the CDR3 is TGTGCCAGCAGCTTATTCGCGGGATTCTACAATGAGCAGTTCTTC.

The chain is built from TRBV18 and TRBJ1-4, with a weak D call TRBD1 (5 bases). Trimming left V 2 bases short and J 8 bases short, with 12 bases between. In germline, CDR1 is KGHSH, CDR2 LQKENI. The length of the CDR3 is 14 residues. Here the CDR3 reads CASSPRGREEKLFF. As DNA, the CDR3 is TGTGCCAGCTCACCAAGGGGCCGGGAAGAAAAACTGTTTTTT. The complete variable domain, with remaining parts taken from reference TRBV18 and TRBJ1-4, reads NAGVMQNPRHLVRRRGQEARLRCSPMKGHSHVYWYRQLPEEGLKFMVYLQKENIIDESGMPKERFSAEFPKEGPSILRIQQVVRGDSAAYFCASSPRGREEKLFFGSGTQLSVL.

This clone was counted a single time. The CDR3 loop is CASSLSGGTDTQYF. The CDR3 region has the DNA TGTGCCAGCAGCTTAAGTGGGGGAACAGATACGCAGTATTTT. The chain recombines TRBV11-3 with TRBJ2-3; D may match TRBD1 or TRBD2 (5 bases each). Trimming removed 2 bases at V and 3 bases at J, with 9 bases between. The CDR3 sequence is 14 residues long. Germline CDR1 and CDR2: SGHNT and YENEEA.

This chain uses TRBV19 with TRBJ2-7; 7 bases line up with TRBD1. Per the germline V gene, CDR1 is LNHDA and CDR2 is SQIVND (reference sequence). The CDR3 sequence is 15 residues long. V lost 3 bases and J lost 2; bases outside the gene matches: 7. The CDR3 loop is CASSIRQGTPYEQYF. In DNA form, the CDR3 reads TGTGCCAGTAGTATCCGACAGGGAACTCCCTACGAGCAGTACTTC.

The CDR3 coding sequence is TGTGCCTGGAGACACGCGAACGGCTACGAGCAGTACTTC. Its protein is CAWRHANGYEQYF. V is TRBV30 and J is TRBJ2-7; the D is unclear. Between the trimmed V and J ends, which lost 3 bases and 3 bases, there was a span of 12 bases. The CDR3 has 13 amino acids. Germline-derived CDR1 and CDR2 are GTSNPN and SVGIG (reference sequence).

The rearrangement joins TRBV19 to TRBJ2-5, with 8 bases aligning to TRBD1. Germline lookup yields CDR1 LNHDA and CDR2 SQIVND (reference sequence). V lost 0 bases and J lost 7; bases outside the gene matches: 10. The CDR3 is made up of 16 amino acids. CDR3 nucleotides: TGTGCCAGTAGTATAGAAAAGGGGACAGGTTTTGGGACCCAGTACTTC. Translation gives CASSIEKGTGFGTQYF. The full variable domain, its missing parts supplied by reference TRBV19 and TRBJ2-5, is DGGITQSPKYLFRKEGQNVTLSCEQNLNHDAMYWYRQDPGQGLRLIYYSQIVNDFQKGDIAEGYSVSREKKESFPLTVTSAQKNPTAFYLCASSIEKGTGFGTQYFGPGTRLLVL.

V is TRBV7-8 and J is TRBJ2-7, with 8 bases lining up with TRBD2. The CDR3 runs 15 residues. V dropped 1 base and J dropped 2; count of bases not matched to a gene: 4. Germline CDR1 is SGHVS and CDR2 is FQNEAQ. The DNA for the CDR3 is TGTGCCAGCAGCTTAGTAACGGGAGGGCCCTACGAGCAGTACTTC. Its protein product is CASSLVTGGPYEQYF.

This clone was counted once. This chain connects TRBV11-2 to TRBJ1-5, with D possibly matching TRBD1 (6 bases). V was trimmed by 5 bases and J by 0 bases, leaving 11 bases between them. The germline V gene has CDR1 SGHAT and CDR2 FQNNGV. This CDR3 spans 15 amino acids. CDR3 region: CASSVGTYSNQPQHF. CDR3 coding DNA: TGTGCCAGCAGCGTCGGGACATATAGCAATCAGCCCCAGCATTTT.

The chain recombines TRBV7-2 with TRBJ2-7, with unresolved D. Germline V gives CDR1 SGHTA, CDR2 FQGNSA. The germline V and J ends were trimmed by 5 bases and 2 bases, with 7 bases remaining between them. The CDR3 runs 12 residues. CDR3 nucleotides: TGTGCCAGCAGCCCCGCCCCCTACGAGCAGTACTTC. It yields the protein CASSPAPYEQYF.

V usage is TRBV6-5 and J usage is TRBJ2-2; TRBD2 aligns across 12 bases. The CDR3 spans 14 residues. Germline assignment: CDR1 MNHEY and CDR2 SVGAGI. Germline trimming cut 5 bases from V and 7 bases from J; bases unmatched to any gene: 2. The CDR3 nucleotides are TGTGCCAGCAGTCTAGCGGGAGGGATCGGGGAGCTGTTTTTT. It encodes CASSLAGGIGELFF.

The J gene is TRBJ2-6, the V gene TRBV27, with 8 bases that match TRBD1. CDR3 length: 18 amino acids. Germline trimming cut 7 bases from V and 2 bases from J; bases unmatched to any gene: 13. Germline values: CDR1 MNHEY, CDR2 SMNVEV (reference sequence). The CDR3 bases are TGTGCCAGCAAAACCTATGGACAGGGCGAGCCTGGGGCCAACGTCCTGACTTTC. Residues: CASKTYGQGEPGANVLTF.

The chain combines TRBV7-9 with TRBJ2-7; TRBD1 might be the D (6 bases). CDR1 and CDR2 (germline): SEHNR, FQNEAQ (reference sequence). CDR3 length: 14 amino acids. With 10 bases removed from V and 3 bases from J, the gap between germline ends came to 19 bases. The CDR3 here is CAIRMGAAGYEQYF. The CDR3 bases are TGTGCCATCCGGATGGGGGCGGCAGGCTACGAGCAGTACTTC.

The gene calls are TRBV5-4 and TRBJ2-6; D not resolved. V was shortened by 0 bases and J by 3 bases, with 4 bases between the two germline ends. The germline gives CDR1 SGHNT, CDR2 YYREEE (reference sequence). CDR3 length: 14 residues. The CDR3 nucleotides are TGTGCCAGCAGCTTGGGTGGTGGGGCCAACGTCCTGACTTTC. Amino acid sequence: CASSLGGGANVLTF.

The sample holds one count of this clone. A read error may account for a junction end that differs from germline. The J gene is TRBJ1-4, the V gene TRBV2; D gene unclear. The CDR3 consists of 14 residues. CDR1 is SNHLY and CDR2 is FYNNEI in the germline V gene. CDR3 sequence (DNA): TGTGCCAGCAGTGAAGTCTACCGGTTCGCATGGGCCCGATTT. Its protein product is CASSEVYRFAWARF.

The chain has TRBV5-1 and TRBJ2-3; 7 positions match TRBD1. The CDR3 is made up of 15 amino acids. After removal of 0 bases from V and 1 base from J, the junction contained 2 bases not matched to a gene. Germline V CDR1 and CDR2: SGHRS, YFSETQ. This CDR3 is CASSLDRGRTDTQYF. DNA for the CDR3: TGCGCCAGCAGCTTGGACAGGGGACGCACAGATACGCAGTATTTT.

The rearrangement links TRBV18 to TRBJ2-7; D is ambiguous. CDR1 is KGHSH and CDR2 is LQKENI in the germline V gene. Deletions cut 3 bases from V and 3 bases from J, with 15 bases between. The CDR3 extends over 15 amino acids. This chain's CDR3 is CASSPVESPHYEQYF. The CDR3 nucleotides read TGTGCCAGCTCACCTGTGGAGTCTCCCCACTACGAGCAGTACTTC.

The chain combines TRBV5-5 with TRBJ2-7; D remains ambiguous. This CDR3 contains 16 residues. V was trimmed by 3 bases and J by 10 bases, leaving 26 bases between them. Germline lookup yields CDR1 SGHKS and CDR2 YYEKEE (reference sequence). The chain's CDR3 is CASSSGPENLSSPQYF. The DNA of the CDR3 is TGTGCCAGCAGCTCCGGGCCCGAGAACCTTTCCTCCCCTCAGTACTTC.

The rearrangement links TRBV27 to TRBJ1-5; the D gene is possibly TRBD1 (6 bases). CDR1 and CDR2 (germline): MNHEY, SMNVEV (reference sequence). Trimming cost V 3 bases and J 7 bases, with 22 bases left between them. CDR3 length: 17 amino acids. DNA of the CDR3: TGTGCCAGCAGTTTCGTCTCCGGGCCTCAGGGGTCCCAGCCCCAGCATTTT. It specifies CASSFVSGPQGSQPQHF.

This chain connects TRBV30 to TRBJ2-4; D not certain. CDR1 GTSNPN and CDR2 SVGIG come from the germline V gene (reference sequence). CDR3 length equals 14 residues. Trimming left V 2 bases short and J 0 bases short, with 8 bases between. The DNA of the CDR3 is TGTGCCTGGAGTAAAGGAGTAGCCAAAAACATTCAGTACTTC. Residues: CAWSKGVAKNIQYF.

The rearrangement uses TRBV21-1 and TRBJ2-1; the table's D call, TRBD2, was not checked against the DNA. TRBV21-1 represents a pseudogene. The CDR3 is 19 residues long. This chain's CDR3 is CASSKWTSGSPSLYNEQFF. In DNA form, the CDR3 reads TGTGCCAGCAGCAAATGGACTAGCGGGAGTCCTTCTCTCTACAATGAGCAGTTCTTC.

The rearrangement uses TRBV5-1 and TRBJ2-7; 8 bases align to TRBD2. CDR1 is SGHRS and CDR2 is YFSETQ in the germline V gene. Trimming removed 4 bases from V and 3 bases from J; junction bases left unmatched: 9. This CDR3 comprises 15 residues. Written as DNA, the CDR3 is TGCGCCAGCAGCCCTATACTAGCGGATAGCTACGAGCAGTACTTC. Protein sequence: CASSPILADSYEQYF.

The rearrangement links TRBV28 to TRBJ2-7, with D perhaps matching TRBD2 (6 bases). Trimming took 4 bases from V and 1 from J, leaving 14 bases between them. CDR1 and CDR2 (germline): MDHEN, SYDVKM. This CDR3 comprises 15 residues. For the CDR3, the DNA is TGTGCCAGCAGTTCCCTTGGGGGGAGATCCTACGAGCAGTACTTC. Amino acids: CASSSLGGRSYEQYF.

The J gene is TRBJ2-7, the V gene TRBV28, with no clear D. The germline gives CDR1 MDHEN, CDR2 SYDVKM. The CDR3 contains 15 residues. V shed 8 bases and J shed 5 bases, with 22 bases lying between them. DNA of the CDR3: TGTGCCAGCCCCCCTCCAGGAAATAGGGCCCACGAGCAGTACTTC. It codes for CASPPPGNRAHEQYF. Complete variable domain (other parts from reference TRBV28 and TRBJ2-7): DVKVTQSSRYLVKRTGEKVFLECVQDMDHENMFWYRQDPGLGLRLIYFSYDVKMKEKGDIPEGYSVSREKKERFSLILESASTNQTSMYLCASPPPGNRAHEQYFGPGTRLTVT.